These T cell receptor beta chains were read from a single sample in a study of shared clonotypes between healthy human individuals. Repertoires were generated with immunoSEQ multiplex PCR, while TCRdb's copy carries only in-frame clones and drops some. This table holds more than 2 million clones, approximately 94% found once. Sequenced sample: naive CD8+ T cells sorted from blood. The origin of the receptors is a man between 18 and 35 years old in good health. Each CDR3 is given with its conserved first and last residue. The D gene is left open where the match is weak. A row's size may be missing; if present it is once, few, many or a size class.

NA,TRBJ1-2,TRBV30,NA,CAWTGTQGYGYTF,TGTGCCTGGACTGGGACCCAAGGCTATGGCTACACCTTC
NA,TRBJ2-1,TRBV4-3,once,CASSQEPRESSYNEQFF,TGCGCCAGCAGCCAAGAACCCCGGGAGTCCTCCTACAATGAGCAGTTCTTC
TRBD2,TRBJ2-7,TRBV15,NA,CATSRDPLREGSYEQYF,TGTGCCACCAGCAGAGACCCCCTGCGGGAGGGGTCCTACGAGCAGTACTTC
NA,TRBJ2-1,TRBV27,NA,CASSKGAGSYNEQFF,TGTGCCAGCTCCAAGGGAGCGGGCTCCTACAATGAGCAGTTCTTC
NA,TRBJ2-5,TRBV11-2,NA,CASSLIQETQYF,TGTGCCAGCAGCTTAATTCAAGAGACCCAGTACTTC
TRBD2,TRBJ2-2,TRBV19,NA,CASYGRTTTGELFF,TGTGCCAGTTACGGGAGGACGACCACCGGGGAGCTGTTTTTT
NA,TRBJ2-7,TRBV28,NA,CASSLYSLYEQYF,TGTGCCAGCAGTTTATACTCCCTCTACGAGCAGTACTTC
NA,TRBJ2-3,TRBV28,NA,CASSLLLTTDTQYF,TGTGCCAGCAGTTTGCTTCTAACCACAGATACGCAGTATTTT
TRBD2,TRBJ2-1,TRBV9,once,CASSVLTSGAGDEQFF,TGTGCCAGCAGCGTCCTAACCAGCGGGGCGGGAGATGAGCAGTTCTTC
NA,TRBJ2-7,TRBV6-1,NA,CASSEWQAQSGEQYF,TGTGCCAGCAGTGAATGGCAGGCCCAATCTGGGGAGCAGTACTTC
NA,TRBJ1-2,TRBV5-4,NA,CASSLGGSNYGYTF,TGTGCCAGCAGCTTGGGGGGGTCGAACTATGGCTACACCTTC
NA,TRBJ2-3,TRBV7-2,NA,CASSLGVGARFTDTQYF,TGTGCCAGCAGCTTAGGGGTGGGGGCTCGTTTCACAGATACGCAGTATTTT
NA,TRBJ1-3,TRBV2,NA,CASSEVASSSGNTIYF,TGTGCCAGCAGTGAAGTGGCCAGCTCCTCTGGAAACACCATATATTTT
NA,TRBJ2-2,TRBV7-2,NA,CASSYTGELFF,TGTGCCAGCAGCTATACCGGGGAGCTGTTTTTT
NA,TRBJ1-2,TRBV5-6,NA,CASSDLGGPTPNYGYTF,TGTGCCAGCAGCGACCTAGGGGGGCCAACACCTAACTATGGCTACACCTTC
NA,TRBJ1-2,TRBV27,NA,CASSLVGGPGYGYTF,TGTGCCAGCAGTTTAGTGGGGGGGCCAGGATATGGCTACACCTTC
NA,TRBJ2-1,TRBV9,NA,CASSPSGNSYNEQFF,TGTGCCAGCAGCCCCTCTGGGAACTCCTACAATGAGCAGTTCTTC
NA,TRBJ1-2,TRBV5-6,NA,CASSISADSGYTF,TGTGCCAGCAGCATTTCTGCGGATTCTGGCTACACCTTC
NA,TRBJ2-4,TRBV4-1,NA,CASSQAPGTTWVQYF,TGCGCCAGCAGCCAAGCCCCGGGAACTACGTGGGTTCAGTACTTC
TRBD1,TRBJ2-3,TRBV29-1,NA,CSAGQGSDTQYF,TGCAGCGCTGGACAGGGTTCAGATACGCAGTATTTT
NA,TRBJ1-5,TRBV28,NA,CASSSPFRTVYSNQPQHF,TGTGCCAGCAGTTCACCATTCCGGACAGTGTATAGCAATCAGCCCCAGCATTTT
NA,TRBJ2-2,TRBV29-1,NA,CSAGGGTGELFF,TGCAGCGCTGGGGGCGGCACCGGGGAGCTGTTTTTT
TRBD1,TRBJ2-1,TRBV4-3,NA,CASSRTGGAYNEQFF,TGCGCCAGCAGCCGAACAGGGGGCGCGTATAATGAGCAGTTCTTC
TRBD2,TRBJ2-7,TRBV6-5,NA,CASSYDGGNSYEQYF,TGTGCCAGCAGTTACGACGGGGGGAACTCCTACGAGCAGTACTTC
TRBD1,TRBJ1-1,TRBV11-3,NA,CASSLEPGGPTEAFF,TGTGCCAGCAGCTTAGAACCAGGGGGCCCCACTGAAGCTTTCTTT
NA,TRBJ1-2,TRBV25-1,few,CASSVSENYGYTF,TGTGCCAGCAGCGTATCAGAAAACTATGGCTACACCTTC
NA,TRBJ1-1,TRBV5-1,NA,CASSWGRAEAFF,TGCGCCAGCAGCTGGGGACGGGCTGAAGCTTTCTTT
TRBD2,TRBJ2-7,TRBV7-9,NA,CASTRGRAASYEQYF,TGTGCCAGCACCCGGGGGAGGGCGGCCTCCTACGAGCAGTACTTC
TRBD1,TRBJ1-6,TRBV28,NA,CASSPTGSVNNSPLHF,TGTGCCAGCAGTCCGACAGGGTCAGTGAATAATTCACCCCTCCACTTT
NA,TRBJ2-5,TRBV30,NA,CAWSVSEGWGVETQYF,TGTGCCTGGAGTGTGTCGGAGGGATGGGGTGTGGAGACCCAGTACTTC
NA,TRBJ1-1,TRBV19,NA,CASSIGTGAEAFF,TGTGCCAGTAGTATCGGGACCGGGGCTGAAGCTTTCTTT
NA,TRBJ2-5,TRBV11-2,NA,CASSTFPLGRETQYF,TGTGCCAGCAGCACATTCCCCCTCGGCCGGGAGACCCAGTACTTC
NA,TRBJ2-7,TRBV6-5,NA,CASSYSIGQRSDEQYF,TGTGCCAGCAGTTACTCGATTGGACAGAGGAGCGACGAGCAGTACTTC
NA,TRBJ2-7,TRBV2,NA,CASSWGEGVEQYF,TGTGCCAGCAGTTGGGGCGAGGGTGTCGAGCAGTACTTC
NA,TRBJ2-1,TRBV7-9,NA,CASSLTNTAYNEQFF,TGTGCCAGCAGCCTGACAAATACGGCCTACAATGAGCAGTTCTTC
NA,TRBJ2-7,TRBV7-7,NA,CASSLSGQNYEQYF,TGTGCTAGCAGCTTATCCGGACAGAACTACGAGCAGTACTTC
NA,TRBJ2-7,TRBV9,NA,CASSVNEQEQYF,TGTGCCAGCAGCGTCAACGAACAGGAGCAGTACTTC
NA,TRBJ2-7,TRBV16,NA,CASSQDKPEQYF,TGTGCCAGCAGCCAGGACAAACCCGAGCAGTACTTC
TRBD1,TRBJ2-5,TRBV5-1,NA,CASSLAWDSPLQETQYF,TGCGCCAGCAGCTTGGCGTGGGACAGTCCACTGCAAGAGACCCAGTACTTC
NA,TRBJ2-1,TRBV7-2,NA,CASSLVSRRGGSYNEQFF,TGTGCCAGCAGCTTAGTATCTAGGCGGGGTGGTTCCTACAATGAGCAGTTCTTC
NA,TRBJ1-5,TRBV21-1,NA,CASYRAGSNQPQHF,TGTGCCAGCTATAGAGCAGGTAGCAATCAGCCCCAGCATTTT
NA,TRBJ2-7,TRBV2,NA,CASRRSYEQYF,TGTGCCAGCAGGAGGAGTTACGAGCAGTACTTC